These 27 T cell receptor beta chains were sequenced from one sample in a study of T cell repertoires in cytomegalovirus infection. Each CDR3 protein gets one entry after TCRdb re-called the reads with MiXCR. This sample has approximately 180,000 distinct CDR3 sequences; roughly 17% occur once, and the top ten carry less than 25%. Sequencing used CD8+ T cells from PBMCs. The source of these receptors is a human donor in good health (CMV status not recorded). Some clones in this sample may be carry-over from other donors' samples.

The chain uses TRBV30 and TRBJ2-1; D is unclear. The germline V gene encodes CDR1 GTSNPN and CDR2 SVGIG (reference sequence). The CDR3 has 13 amino acids. The V end lost 4 bases, the J end lost 5 bases, and 12 bases lay between the germline ends. The chain's CDR3 is CAWTSWPHNEQFF. The CDR3 DNA is TGTGCCTGGACATCGTGGCCCCACAATGAGCAGTTCTTC.

CDR3 nucleotides: TGTGCCATCAGTGAGGAGGGGACTAAGGACCAAGAGACCCAGTACTTC. Residues: CAISEEGTKDQETQYF. The chain employs TRBV10-3 and TRBJ2-5; 7 bases map to TRBD2. Germline loops: CDR1 ENHRY, CDR2 SYGVKD. Trimming took 2 bases from V and 0 from J; bases not matched to a gene: 6. The CDR3 runs 16 residues.

This clonotype was found many times. The chain has TRBV7-2 and TRBJ2-5; 7 positions match TRBD2. The J segment lost 4 bases and the V segment lost 8 bases, leaving 10 bases of the junction unmatched. Germline CDR1 SGHTA, CDR2 FQGNSA. The CDR3 consists of 14 residues. The CDR3 coding sequence is TGTGCCAGCCTTTCCCTAGCGGCGATAGAGACCCAGTACTTC. Translating gives CASLSLAAIETQYF. Full variable domain (outside the CDR3, taken from reference TRBV7-2 and TRBJ2-5): GAGVSQSPSNKVTEKGKDVELRCDPISGHTALYWYRQSLGQGLEFLIYFQGNSAPDKSGLPSDRFSAERTGGSVSTLTIQRTQQEDSAVYLCASLSLAAIETQYFGPGTRLLVL.

The gene calls are TRBV15 and TRBJ2-7; D is unclear. The CDR3 contains 14 residues. V was pared by 0 bases and J by 4 bases, with 10 bases between. Germline loops: CDR1 LNHNV, CDR2 YYDKDF (reference sequence). DNA for the CDR3: TGTGCCACCAGCAGAGATTATTCGGAGTACGAGCAGTACTTC. Translating it yields CATSRDYSEYEQYF.

This clonotype occurred a few times. The chain uses TRBV5-4 and TRBJ2-2; no firm D call. Germline assignment: CDR1 SGHNT and CDR2 YYREEE (reference sequence). V was trimmed by 1 base and J by 0 bases, leaving 7 bases between them. The CDR3 has 15 amino acids. The CDR3: CASSLSAPNTGELFF. CDR3 in DNA: TGTGCCAGCAGCTTGTCAGCACCGAACACCGGGGAGCTGTTTTTT. The full variable domain, rest sourced from reference TRBV5-4 and TRBJ2-2, is ETGVTQSPTHLIKTRGQQVTLRCSSQSGHNTVSWYQQALGQGPQFIFQYYREEENGRGNFPPRFSGLQFPNYSSELNVNALELDDSALYLCASSLSAPNTGELFFGEGSRLTVL.

This sequence joins TRBV2 and TRBJ1-1; D remains ambiguous. The V gene's germline CDR1 is SNHLY and CDR2 FYNNEI. The CDR3 consists of 12 residues. Between the trimmed V and J ends, which lost 1 base and 10 bases, there was a span of 10 bases. The CDR3 DNA reads TGTGCCAGCAGTGAAGAGGAGGTGGTAGCTTTCTTT. Amino acid sequence: CASSEEEVVAFF.

The rearrangement joins TRBV7-2 to TRBJ2-3; tentatively, D is TRBD2 (6 bases). The V end lost 1 base, the J end lost 2 bases, and 16 bases lay between the germline ends. Per the germline V gene, CDR1 is SGHTA and CDR2 is FQGNSA. The CDR3 runs to 17 residues. CDR3 region: CASSLGPGLPNTDTQYF. The CDR3, as DNA: TGTGCCAGCAGCTTAGGGCCAGGACTACCCAACACAGATACGCAGTATTTT.

The chain links TRBV29-1 to TRBJ2-7; 7 bases match TRBD2. Trimming took 1 base from V and 0 from J; bases not matched to a gene: 6. Germline V gene sequence: CDR1 SQVTM, CDR2 ANQGSEA. This CDR3 has 15 amino acids. CDR3 nucleotides: TGCAGCGTTGAAGTCGCGGGGGATAACTCCTACGAGCAGTACTTC. This encodes CSVEVAGDNSYEQYF.

This clonotype was seen a few times. The chain joins TRBV10-3 to TRBJ1-2; D unresolved. Between the trimmed V and J ends, which lost 7 bases and 0 bases, there was a span of 9 bases. The CDR3 is 13 amino acids. Germline assignment: CDR1 ENHRY and CDR2 SYGVKD. CDR3: CAIMDGTNYGYTF. The CDR3 coding sequence is TGTGCCATCATGGATGGCACTAACTATGGCTACACCTTC.

This clonotype was seen a few times. The V and J genes are TRBV7-6 and TRBJ1-4; D remains ambiguous. The CDR3 is made up of 15 amino acids. From germline, CDR1 is SGHVS and CDR2 FNYEAQ. The V and J ends lost 5 bases and 4 bases respectively, with 14 bases between them. This chain's CDR3 is CASSPSLRGNEKLFF. The CDR3 DNA is TGTGCCAGCAGCCCGTCTTTGCGGGGTAATGAAAAACTGTTTTTT.

This clonotype occurred a few times. This rearrangement joins TRBV9 to TRBJ2-1, with a weak D call TRBD1 (5 bases). CDR1 and CDR2 from the germline V gene are SGDLS and YYNGEE. The CDR3 spans 15 residues. Trimming cost V 0 bases and J 10 bases, with 17 bases left between them. The CDR3 is CASSVEGESSGEQFF. The CDR3 DNA sequence: TGTGCCAGCAGCGTAGAAGGGGAATCATCCGGAGAGCAGTTCTTC.

The table lists this clonotype with a few counts. V is TRBV20-1 and J is TRBJ2-1; no clear D gene. Germline values: CDR1 DFQATT, CDR2 SNEGSKA (reference sequence). The CDR3 has 12 amino acids. V lost 6 bases, J lost 9 bases, and 15 bases lay in between. The DNA of the CDR3 is TGCAGTGCGGACGAGTTGGGTGGTGAGCAGTTCTTC. It encodes CSADELGGEQFF.

J is TRBJ2-1 and V is TRBV7-2; 11 bases fit TRBD2. Looked up from germline, CDR1 is SGHTA and CDR2 is FQGNSA. CDR3 size: 12 residues. V lost 5 bases to trimming and J lost 14 bases; unmatched junction nucleotides: 5. DNA for the CDR3: TGTGCCAGCAGCCGACTAGCGGGGAAGGAGTTCTTC. Translating it yields CASSRLAGKEFF.

There are a few counts of this clonotype. This rearrangement joins TRBV29-1 to TRBJ2-1, with D possibly being TRBD2 (6 bases). This CDR3 has 16 residues. Germline lookup yields CDR1 SQVTM and CDR2 ANQGSEA. V lost 4 bases, J lost 0 bases, and 16 bases lay in between. In DNA form, the CDR3 reads TGCAGCGTTGGGGGAACGGGGGAGAGCTCCTACAATGAGCAGTTCTTC. This codes for CSVGGTGESSYNEQFF.

This chain connects TRBV28 to TRBJ1-5; no clear D. V shed 6 bases and J shed 4 bases, with 13 bases lying between them. The CDR3 is 14 amino acids. Looked up from germline, CDR1 is MDHEN and CDR2 is SYDVKM. CDR3 DNA: TGTGCCAGCAGGCTAGAGGTGTTTAATCAGCCCCAGCATTTT. This codes for CASRLEVFNQPQHF.

This clonotype appeared a few times. This chain links TRBV7-6 with TRBJ2-3; the D call may be TRBD1 or TRBD2 (5 bases each). The CDR3 is made up of 16 amino acids. The germline V and J ends were trimmed by 5 bases and 3 bases, with 18 bases remaining between them. The germline V gene encodes CDR1 SGHVS and CDR2 FNYEAQ. CDR3 nucleotide sequence: TGTGCCAGCAGCGCTATCGGGACCCTCGGGACAGATACGCAGTATTTT. Encoded protein: CASSAIGTLGTDTQYF. The whole variable domain, remainder taken from reference TRBV7-6 and TRBJ2-3, is GAGVSQSPRYKVTKRGQDVALRCDPISGHVSLYWYRQALGQGPEFLTYFNYEAQQDKSGLPNDRFSAERPEGSISTLTIQRTEQRDSAMYRCASSAIGTLGTDTQYFGPGTRLTVL.

In its sample, this clonotype was seen a few times. The chain recombines TRBV29-1 with TRBJ2-3; tentatively, D is TRBD1 or TRBD2 (6 bases each). Germline-derived CDR1 and CDR2 are SQVTM and ANQGSEA. CDR3 length: 14 residues. V lost 3 bases to trimming and J lost 1 base, with 11 bases between them. The CDR3 spells CSVEGGSGTDTQYF. The CDR3 region has the DNA TGCAGCGTTGAGGGGGGCTCGGGCACAGATACGCAGTATTTT.

This clonotype was seen a handful of times. V gene TRBV15 combines with J gene TRBJ2-7; a weak D match, TRBD2 (5 bases). The V gene's germline CDR1 is LNHNV and CDR2 YYDKDF (reference sequence). Trimming shortened V by 6 bases and J by 3 bases, and 18 bases separated the two germline ends. CDR3 size: 15 residues. The CDR3 sequence: CATSKPTEGYYEQYF. Here the CDR3 DNA reads TGTGCCACCAGTAAGCCCACCGAGGGATACTACGAGCAGTACTTC.

The chain is built from TRBV27 and TRBJ2-3, with 8 nucleotides matching TRBD1. CDR3 length: 13 residues. In germline, CDR1 is MNHEY, CDR2 SMNVEV (reference sequence). V shed 5 bases and J 9 bases; nucleotides not matched to a gene: 7. The CDR3 loop reads CASSGGWTGTQYF. DNA of the CDR3: TGTGCCAGCAGTGGGGGATGGACAGGGACGCAGTATTTT.

The CDR3 is CASSPASVRTDTQYF. The CDR3 coding sequence is TGTGCCAGCAGCCCGGCGTCTGTGCGCACAGATACGCAGTATTTT. The J gene is TRBJ2-3, the V gene TRBV7-1; D is unclear. TRBV7-1 is noted as an ORF with a role that remains uncertain. This CDR3 region has 15 residues. V lost 5 bases, J lost 1 base, and 13 bases lay in between.

The rearrangement links TRBV28 to TRBJ2-4; 12 positions match TRBD1. Germline CDR1 is MDHEN and CDR2 is SYDVKM. This CDR3 region has 17 residues. Unmatched junction bases numbered 6, after V lost 5 bases and J lost 1 base. In nucleotides, the CDR3 is TGTGCCAGCAGTCCACGGGGACAGGGGGCTGCCAAAAACATTCAGTACTTC. This encodes CASSPRGQGAAKNIQYF.

Details on this clonotype: Mismatch with germline at one junction end may stem from a read error. V is TRBV7-2 and J is TRBJ2-7, with 7 bases matching TRBD2. The CDR3 contains 14 residues. CDR1 and CDR2 (germline): SGHTA, FQGNSA. CDR3 DNA sequence: TGTGCCAGCAGCTTAGAGGGAGTGGGAGCTAGCGGTAACTTC. This translates into CASSLEGVGASGNF.

This rearrangement joins TRBV9 to TRBJ2-3, with 10 bases identical to TRBD2. The junction had 12 bases not matched to a gene; V was cut back by 3 bases and J by 2 bases. Per the germline V gene, CDR1 is SGDLS and CDR2 is YYNGEE. The CDR3 has 18 amino acids. In DNA form, the CDR3 reads TGTGCCAGCAGCGCCGTAGCGGGGGGTCAACTTGTCACAGATACGCAGTATTTT. Residues: CASSAVAGGQLVTDTQYF.

The V and J genes are TRBV4-3 and TRBJ2-1, with 9 positions matching TRBD2. Trimming removed 0 bases from V and 7 bases from J; junction bases left unmatched: 7. The CDR3 consists of 16 residues. Per the germline V gene, CDR1 is LGHNA and CDR2 is YSLEER. CDR3 residues: CASSQEGGGAMNEQFF. In DNA, the CDR3 is TGCGCCAGCAGCCAAGAGGGCGGGGGGGCCATGAATGAGCAGTTCTTC.

J is TRBJ2-6 and V is TRBV2, with 10 positions matching TRBD1. Germline CDR1 is SNHLY and CDR2 is FYNNEI. With 8 bases clipped from V and 0 bases from J, the junction kept 10 bases outside the gene matches. The CDR3 is made up of 18 amino acids. CDR3 sequence reads: CASFFDGTGDSGANVLTF. The CDR3 DNA reads TGTGCCAGCTTCTTTGACGGGACAGGGGACTCTGGGGCCAACGTCCTGACTTTC. The complete variable domain, with remaining parts taken from reference TRBV2 and TRBJ2-6, reads EPEVTQTPSHQVTQMGQEVILRCVPISNHLYFYWYRQILGQKVEFLVSFYNNEISEKSEIFDDQFSVERPDGSNFTLKIRSTKLEDSAMYFCASFFDGTGDSGANVLTFGAGSRLTVL.

The V gene is TRBV7-2, the J gene TRBJ2-5; 9 nucleotides match TRBD1. CDR3 size: 14 residues. The ends lost 5 bases at V and 4 bases at J; junction bases unmatched: 5. From germline, CDR1 is SGHTA and CDR2 FQGNSA. DNA of the CDR3: TGTGCCAGCAGCACCGGACAGGGGCGAGAGACCCAGTACTTC. Translation gives CASSTGQGRETQYF.

This clonotype was counted many times. This chain uses TRBV7-2 with TRBJ2-1; D is unresolved. Deletions cut 3 bases from V and 0 bases from J, with 12 bases between. From germline, CDR1 is SGHTA and CDR2 FQGNSA. The CDR3 consists of 16 residues. The chain's CDR3 is CASSFGWQNSYNEQFF. In nucleotides, the CDR3 is TGTGCCAGCAGCTTCGGTTGGCAGAACTCCTACAATGAGCAGTTCTTC.